This TCR beta chain came from a study of T cells in localized non-small cell lung cancer (dated by TCRdb to 2019 to 2021). At the level of the whole study: The study examined T cell repertoires in 200 to 300 patients with early-stage NSCLC and compared tumors with uninvolved tumor-adjacent lungs. The mean age of the NSCLC patients was about 62 years, with about 120 men and around 110 women. All 220 or so NSCLC patients in the cohort were treatment-naive and had localized lung tumors that were resected. What the authors observed across the whole study: The highest T cell clonality was observed in uninvolved tumor-adjacent lung, where clonality exceeded that of tumor, suggesting that antigenic responses were more focused in uninvolved tumor-adjacent lung. Multi-region tumor sequencing was not performed, so intratumor heterogeneity could not be excluded. A median of roughly 60 of the top 100 tumor clones were detected in paired uninvolved adjacent lung, and 28 of these tumor clones were also found among the top 100 clones of the paired uninvolved adjacent lung. Because the study design was exploratory, TCR variables were selected using unadjusted p-values without false-discovery rate correction. Longer overall survival was associated with higher blood T cell density, whereas shorter survival was associated with higher adjacent-lung clonality.

Comment on this clone: What this receptor recognizes is not known. It has no much larger one-base neighbor in the sample; base qualities were not kept.

TCR beta CDR3 regions were sequenced from DNA using the immunoSEQ Assay. The original pipeline was this. T cell density was computed as TCR beta template counts normalized to usable DNA estimated by amplifying housekeeping genes. The preseqR package was used to estimate richness by extrapolating to 400,000 templates for PBMC samples and to 120,000 templates for tissue samples. Clonality was calculated as one minus Pielou's evenness. Tissue-enriched TCRs were identified by differential abundance testing using productive amino-acid clonotypes, minimum total count 5 and alpha 0.1. The Jaccard Index and the Morisita Overlap Index were used to quantify repertoire overlap between compartments. GLIPH clustered TCR beta CDR3s with public tetramer-defined viral CDR3s; viral motifs required at least three viral sequences plus V-gene enrichment. TCRdb's version of the immuneACCESS table is confined to in-frame rearrangements and falls short of the full clone set. An unresolved V gene accounts for under half of the shortfall where checked; the remainder is of unknown origin. From that table come the V and J calls and clone size; the DNA was used to work out D and trimming. This sample holds about 39,000 clones; 70% to 80% were observed only once. The top ten clonotypes cover approximately 30% of the sample.

The CDR3 contains 17 residues, cysteine and phenylalanine counted. Left in the record is the CDR3 DNA by itself, 51 bases read in frame from the first base. V is trimmed back by 3 bases and J by 2 bases, and the junction contains 11 bases that no gene match accounts for. From the germline V gene, CDR1 is SGDLS and CDR2 is YYNGEE. At diagnosis, tumor, uninvolved tumor-adjacent lung and peripheral blood were collected and then preserved as a mix of FFPE and fresh-frozen material. For TCR repertoire profiling, blood samples were analyzed as peripheral blood mononuclear cells. The sequence came from a woman aged 35 to 70 with stage II squamous cell lung carcinoma. Recombination connected TRBV9 to TRBJ2-3, and TRBD2 aligns with 8 junction nucleotides. Sequenced here: PBMCs, sampled before any cancer treatment. The CDR3 reads CASSETSGVTFTDTQYF. The DNA reads TGTGCCAGCAGCGAAACTAGCGGAGTTACCTTCACAGATACGCAGTATTTT.